This T cell receptor beta chain was recovered during a study of blood T cell repertoires in COVID-19. Looking at the study overall: COVID-19 samples, acute and convalescent, were from the United States, Italy and Spain. T cells, B-cell-depleted T cells, or PBMCs supplied cDNA or gDNA.

Per the germline V gene, CDR1 is SGHNT and CDR2 is YENEEA. With 2 bases removed from V and 1 base from J, the gap between germline ends came to 10 bases. CDR3 length: 15 residues. The authors' processing: Estimated nucleated cell counts came from reference gene primer amplification. The table came from immunoSEQ multiplex PCR; TCRdb's copy has only in-frame clones and leaves some out. V, J and clone size are those of that table, while D and trimming were read from the DNA. The sample shows some 150,000 clones, roughly 87% of them seen only once. The V gene is TRBV11-3, the J gene TRBJ2-3; tentatively, D is TRBD1 (6 bases). The receptor's source is a woman between 50 and 59 years old with acute or convalescent COVID-19. Source material: peripheral blood. The CDR3 DNA reads TGTGCCAGCAGCTTAAGGGCAGGGGGCACAGATACGCAGTATTTT. Translating gives CASSLRAGGTDTQYF.